A selection of T cell receptor beta chains follows, all from one sample in a study of shared clonotypes between healthy human individuals. Here immunoSEQ multiplex PCR was the method, and the copy in TCRdb shows in-frame clones only, minus some. The profile shows around 450,000 clones, roughly 77% of them singletons. The sample taken for sequencing was PBMCs. These receptors were taken from a woman in her thirties or forties in good health. Some clones in this sample may be carry-over from other donors' samples. CDR3s include the opening cysteine and the closing phenylalanine or tryptophan. The D gene is left open where the match is weak. For some rows the clone size is stated as once, few or many, or as a class when expanded; others skip it.

TRBJ2-3	TRBD1	TRBV4-1	.	CASRRQGGADTQYF	TGCGCCAGCCGAAGACAGGGTGGTGCAGATACGCAGTATTTT
TRBJ2-1	TRBD1	TRBV15	once	CATSPDRGNNEQFF	TGTGCCACCAGTCCGGACAGGGGCAACAATGAGCAGTTCTTC
TRBJ2-3	TRBD1	TRBV19	.	CASSEDRVSGADTQYF	TGTGCCAGTAGTGAAGACAGGGTTTCTGGCGCAGATACGCAGTATTTT
TRBJ2-3	.	TRBV7-9	.	CASSLSRDTQYF	TGTGCCAGCAGCTTAAGTAGGGATACGCAGTATTTT
TRBJ1-4	.	TRBV5-1	.	CASSLPTGSTNEKLFF	TGCGCCAGCAGCTTGCCCACAGGGTCAACTAATGAAAAACTGTTTTTT
TRBJ2-5	.	TRBV15	.	CATSRDNVAETQYF	TGTGCCACCAGCAGAGATAATGTGGCAGAGACCCAGTACTTC
TRBJ2-7	TRBD1	TRBV11-2	.	CASSLGQGVPYEQYF	TGTGCCAGCAGCTTAGGACAGGGCGTTCCCTACGAGCAGTACTTC
TRBJ1-2	TRBD1	TRBV28	many	CASTRQGSGGYTF	TGTGCCAGCACGAGACAGGGGAGTGGTGGCTACACCTTC
TRBJ1-1	TRBD1	TRBV28	.	CASSSGQGPEAFF	TGTGCCAGCAGTTCCGGACAGGGACCTGAAGCTTTCTTT
TRBJ2-7	.	TRBV19	.	CASSMGSYEQYF	TGTGCCAGTAGTATGGGTTCCTACGAGCAGTACTTC
TRBJ2-2	TRBD2	TRBV30	.	CAWSLVAGDRELFF	TGTGCCTGGAGCCTAGTGGCGGGGGACCGGGAGCTGTTTTTT
TRBJ2-7	TRBD2	TRBV4-2	few	CASSQELAGDLDEQYF	TGTGCCAGCAGCCAAGAATTAGCGGGGGACCTGGACGAGCAGTACTTC
TRBJ1-4	.	TRBV28	.	CASSLPGLGEKLFF	TGTGCCAGCAGTTTACCAGGGTTGGGTGAAAAACTGTTTTTT
TRBJ2-3	.	TRBV5-1	.	CASSLVVGADTQYF	TGCGCCAGCAGCTTGGTGGTGGGCGCAGATACGCAGTATTTT
TRBJ1-5	.	TRBV7-8	.	CASSLESNQPQHF	TGTGCCAGCAGCTTAGAAAGCAATCAGCCCCAGCATTTT
TRBJ2-1	.	TRBV21-1	.	CASSKALRGTSGRVPRNEQFF	TGTGCCAGCAGCAAAGCGCTTAGGGGGACTAGCGGGAGGGTCCCTCGGAATGAGCAGTTCTTC
TRBJ2-2	.	TRBV29-1	.	CSSGWGDTGELFF	TGCAGCTCTGGATGGGGGGACACCGGGGAGCTGTTTTTT
TRBJ1-2	.	TRBV10-2	.	CASSEWSYGYTF	TGCGCCAGCAGTGAGTGGAGCTATGGCTACACCTTC
TRBJ2-7	TRBD2	TRBV4-2	.	CASSQRDYFSYEQYF	TGTGCCAGCAGCCAACGGGACTACTTCTCCTACGAGCAGTACTTC
TRBJ2-1	.	TRBV7-3	few	CASSLGPPPNEQFF	TGTGCCAGCAGCTTAGGCCCACCGCCGAATGAGCAGTTCTTC
TRBJ2-1	.	TRBV7-9	.	CASTLVGNEQFF	TGTGCCAGCACCCTGGTAGGCAATGAGCAGTTCTTC
TRBJ2-1	.	TRBV7-9	.	CASSLAYNEQFF	TGTGCCAGCAGCTTAGCTTACAATGAGCAGTTCTTC
TRBJ2-7	TRBD1	TRBV5-1	.	CASSLGTGGGEQYF	TGCGCCAGCAGCTTGGGGACAGGGGGCGGCGAGCAGTACTTC
TRBJ2-1	TRBD2	TRBV7-3	.	CASSLSSGRSGGEQFF	TGTGCCAGCAGCTTATCCAGCGGGAGGTCGGGCGGTGAGCAGTTCTTC
TRBJ1-2	.	TRBV7-9	.	CASSPGLASSYAYTF	TGTGCCAGCAGCCCCGGGTTGGCTTCCAGCTATGCCTACACCTTC
TRBJ2-5	TRBD2	TRBV5-1	.	CASSLGRLAEYWYQETQYF	TGCGCCAGCAGCTTGGGGAGGCTAGCGGAGTATTGGTACCAAGAGACCCAGTACTTC
TRBJ2-5	TRBD2	TRBV28	once	CASSSPGTIQETQYF	TGTGCCAGCAGTTCCCCCGGGACTATCCAAGAGACCCAGTACTTC
TRBJ1-2	.	TRBV18	.	CASSPAGGARGYTF	TGTGCCAGCTCACCAGCGGGGGGGGCGCGTGGCTACACCTTC
TRBJ2-3	.	TRBV7-9	.	CASSSRPDTQYF	TGTGCCAGCAGCTCCCGCCCAGATACGCAGTATTTT
TRBJ2-2	TRBD2	TRBV18	.	CASSPAETSLNTGELFF	TGTGCCAGCTCACCGGCCGAGACTAGCTTAAACACCGGGGAGCTGTTTTTT
TRBJ2-1	.	TRBV7-9	.	CASRDDRGSYNEQFF	TGTGCCAGCAGGGATGATCGAGGCTCCTACAATGAGCAGTTCTTC
TRBJ1-5	TRBD1	TRBV18	.	CASSPDSNRGQPQHF	TGTGCCAGCTCACCCGACAGTAACAGGGGACAGCCCCAGCATTTT
TRBJ2-5	TRBD2	TRBV19	once	CASSIAPTSGSWQTQYF	TGTGCCAGTAGTATTGCCCCGACTAGCGGGAGCTGGCAGACCCAGTACTTC
TRBJ2-7	.	TRBV28	few	CASSSGAPLEQYF	TGTGCCAGCAGCTCGGGGGCCCCCCTAGAGCAGTACTTC
TRBJ2-5	TRBD2	TRBV2	.	CARGGLAGGETQYF	TGTGCCAGGGGGGGACTAGCGGGAGGAGAGACCCAGTACTTC
TRBJ2-6	.	TRBV30	.	CAWSGGTGANVLTF	TGTGCCTGGAGTGGGGGGACTGGGGCCAACGTCCTGACTTTC
TRBJ2-2	TRBD1	TRBV6-5	.	CASSRTGTSRGELFF	TGTGCCAGCAGTAGGACAGGTACCTCCCGCGGGGAGCTGTTTTTT
TRBJ2-7	TRBD1	TRBV18	.	CASSPPNRGYEQYF	TGTGCCAGCTCACCACCGAACAGGGGCTACGAGCAGTACTTC
TRBJ2-5	TRBD2	TRBV5-1	.	CASSPGTSGIETQYF	TGCGCCAGCAGCCCCGGGACTAGCGGGATAGAGACCCAGTACTTC
TRBJ2-1	.	TRBV5-8	few	CASSLGPGKFF	TGTGCCAGCAGCTTGGGCCCAGGGAAGTTCTTC
TRBJ1-1	TRBD1	TRBV7-6	.	CASSPETGAGTEAFF	TGTGCCAGCAGCCCGGAAACAGGGGCGGGCACTGAAGCTTTCTTT
TRBJ2-5	.	TRBV18	.	CASSPSTRGETQYF	TGTGCCAGCTCACCATCGACTAGGGGTGAGACCCAGTACTTC
TRBJ2-5	.	TRBV10-2	.	CASSDSGGETQYF	TGCGCCAGCAGTGATTCGGGGGGCGAGACCCAGTACTTC
TRBJ2-1	TRBD2	TRBV5-1	.	CASSQGLAGGSYNEQFF	TGCGCCAGCAGCCAAGGGCTAGCGGGAGGCTCCTACAATGAGCAGTTCTTC
TRBJ2-7	TRBD2	TRBV9	.	CASSVGGLGSSYEQYF	TGTGCCAGCAGCGTAGGGGGACTAGGGAGCTCCTACGAGCAGTACTTC
TRBJ2-3	TRBD2	TRBV6-1	once	CASTREGPADTQYF	TGTGCCAGCACGCGGGAGGGCCCTGCAGATACGCAGTATTTT
TRBJ1-5	.	TRBV2	.	CASSGGTHSNQPQHF	TGTGCCAGCAGTGGAGGCACCCATAGCAATCAGCCCCAGCATTTT
TRBJ1-5	.	TRBV19	.	CATREGNQPQHF	TGTGCCACCCGGGAAGGCAATCAGCCCCAGCATTTT
TRBJ1-5	TRBD1	TRBV18	.	CASSPVAGGQPQHF	TGTGCCAGCTCACCCGTGGCAGGGGGTCAGCCCCAGCATTTT
TRBJ2-1	TRBD1	TRBV7-6	.	CASSLVGQAFNEQFF	TGTGCCAGCAGCTTAGTGGGACAGGCCTTCAATGAGCAGTTCTTC
TRBJ1-1	.	TRBV5-4	few	CASSWGDTEAFF	TGTGCCAGCAGCTGGGGGGACACTGAAGCTTTCTTT
TRBJ1-5	.	TRBV6-1	.	CASKVGQGGDQPQHF	TGTGCCAGCAAGGTGGGGCAGGGAGGGGATCAGCCCCAGCATTTT
TRBJ2-2	.	TRBV5-1	.	CASSFLGDTGELFF	TGCGCCAGCAGCTTCCTAGGTGACACCGGGGAGCTGTTTTTT
TRBJ2-3	TRBD2	TRBV5-1	few	CASSLDASGTSTDTQYF	TGCGCCAGCAGCTTGGATGCCAGCGGGACCTCCACAGATACGCAGTATTTT